The TCR beta chain under discussion was sequenced for a study of CD8 T cells in Susac syndrome. To note about this clonotype: Its antigen is still unknown.

TCR beta from blood CD8+ and CD4+ T cells was sequenced. The authors negatively isolated CD8+ and CD4+ T cells and FACS-enriched TEMRA cells. Random-hexamer reverse transcription was applied to about 0.5 to 1 ug RNA. TCR beta CDR3 was amplified by immunoSEQ covering 54 Vbeta and 13 Jbeta. MiXCR, run by TCRdb on the immunoSEQ multiplex PCR reads, gives a single entry per CDR3 protein. This repertoire shows more than 200,000 distinct CDR3 sequences, about 93% found once; its top ten account for around 0.07%. The V end lost 5 bases, the J end lost 3 bases, and 16 bases lay between the germline ends. The CDR3 totals 15 residues. Germline CDR1 reads DFQATT; CDR2 reads SNEGSKA (reference sequence). General study results and limits: The study conceded that relatively few individuals underwent its TCR sequencing and HLA analysis.

The receptor was isolated from a human donor with multiple sclerosis. The chain combines TRBV20-1 with TRBJ1-4; a weak D match, TRBD1 (5 bases). Sequencing was done on a sample of CD4+ T cells from PBMCs. This CDR3 reads CSALTGGWANEKLFF. For the CDR3, the DNA is TGCAGTGCTCTCACCGGGGGGTGGGCTAATGAAAAACTGTTTTTT.